The 17 T cell receptor beta chains below all came from one sample that was sequenced in a study of T cells in Graves' hyperthyroidism and ophthalmopathy. The CDR3 regions of TCR beta were amplified from RNA transcripts. RT-PCR in the first round (using the HTBI primer set) targeted the TCR CDR3. TCRdb recomputed calls from the multiplex PCR reads with MiXCR, one row per CDR3 protein. The sample records fewer than 600,000 distinct CDR3 sequences, 14% being singletons. The specimen sequenced was blood. These receptors all stem from a woman in her forties with Graves' hyperthyroidism.

This clonotype was counted many times. In nucleotides, the CDR3 is TGCAGCGTTGAATTGAACTATGGCTACACCTTC. Protein: CSVELNYGYTF. This chain links TRBV29-1 with TRBJ1-2; no reliable D call. This CDR3 spans 11 amino acids. Germline CDR1 is SQVTM and CDR2 is ANQGSEA. V was clipped by 2 bases and J by 2 bases, with 3 bases between them.

This chain uses TRBV19 with TRBJ2-7, with 7 bases fitting TRBD1. The CDR3 length is 14 residues. Germline CDR1 LNHDA, CDR2 SQIVND (reference sequence). V trimming: 5 bases; J trimming: 3 bases; junction bases outside the gene matches: 7. CDR3 bases: TGTGCCAGTAGTCCGGGACAGTTAAACTACGAGCAGTACTTC. Translation gives CASSPGQLNYEQYF.

The chain joins TRBV3-1 to TRBJ2-2; TRBD2 matches at 10 bases. The CDR3 has 16 amino acids. The J segment lost 5 bases and the V segment lost 4 bases, leaving 7 bases of the junction unmatched. The germline CDR1 and CDR2 sequences are LGHDT and YNNKEL (reference sequence). CDR3 protein: CASSPPRAGGTGELFF. Here the CDR3 DNA reads TGTGCCAGCAGCCCCCCCAGAGCGGGAGGGACCGGGGAGCTGTTTTTT. The variable domain in full, completed from reference TRBV3-1 and TRBJ2-2, reads DTAVSQTPKYLVTQMGNDKSIKCEQNLGHDTMYWYKQDSKKFLKIMFSYNNKELIINETVPNRFSPKSPDKAHLNLHINSLELGDSAVYFCASSPPRAGGTGELFFGEGSRLTVL.

In its sample, this clonotype was seen many times. The chain combines TRBV20-1 with TRBJ2-1, with a possible D match to TRBD2 (7 bases). CDR3 length: 16 amino acids. The germline V and J ends were trimmed by 0 bases and 8 bases, with 20 bases remaining between them. The germline V gene encodes CDR1 DFQATT and CDR2 SNEGSKA (reference sequence). In nucleotides, the CDR3 is TGCAGTGCTAGAGATCTAACTAGCGACAGGTGGTATGAGCAGTTCTTC. The encoded protein is CSARDLTSDRWYEQFF.

This clonotype has a count of ten or more. The rearrangement links TRBV19 to TRBJ2-1, with D uncertain. The CDR3 runs 16 residues. CDR1 is LNHDA, CDR2 SQIVND, per germline (reference sequence). V dropped 0 bases and J dropped 4 bases, with 13 bases sitting between them. CDR3 residues: CASSIDSSTGYNEQFF. The CDR3, as DNA: TGTGCCAGTAGTATAGATAGTAGCACCGGTTACAATGAGCAGTTCTTC. The whole variable domain, filled in from reference TRBV19 and TRBJ2-1, reads DGGITQSPKYLFRKEGQNVTLSCEQNLNHDAMYWYRQDPGQGLRLIYYSQIVNDFQKGDIAEGYSVSREKKESFPLTVTSAQKNPTAFYLCASSIDSSTGYNEQFFGPGTRLTVL.

This clonotype came up many times. An end of the junction differs from the germline gene, which may be a read error. The V and J genes are TRBV7-9 and TRBJ1-5, with D uncertain. Germline V CDR1 and CDR2: SEHNR, FQNEAQ (reference sequence). The CDR3 has 12 amino acids. The CDR3 here is CASSDGGQPQHF. The CDR3 nucleotides read TGCGCCAGCAGCGACGGTGGACAGCCCCAGCATTTT.

Ten or more counts support this clonotype. The J gene is TRBJ2-7, the V gene TRBV10-2; no reliable D call. The CDR3 runs 14 residues. Deletions cut 4 bases from V and 3 bases from J, with 13 bases between. CDR1 is WSHSY and CDR2 is SAAADI in the germline V gene. The CDR3 nucleotides read TGCGCCAGCAGTGGCCCCGCGACCAACTACGAGCAGTACTTC. It codes for CASSGPATNYEQYF.

The rearrangement joins TRBV11-3 to TRBJ2-2; TRBD1 matches at 8 bases. With 4 bases clipped from V and 6 bases from J, the junction kept 7 bases outside the gene matches. The germline V gene encodes CDR1 SGHNT and CDR2 YENEEA. The CDR3 runs 15 residues. The CDR3 DNA reads TGTGCCAGCAGCTCCCAGGGACAGGCGGCCGGGGAGCTGTTTTTT. Residues: CASSSQGQAAGELFF.

The chain combines TRBV27 with TRBJ1-6; no definite D call. The CDR3 loop spans 16 amino acids. V was shortened by 5 bases and J by 0 bases, with 11 bases between the two germline ends. Germline-derived CDR1 and CDR2 are MNHEY and SMNVEV (reference sequence). CDR3 sequence (DNA): TGTGCCAGCAGTCTCCACATGAGCTCCTATAATTCACCCCTCCACTTT. It yields the protein CASSLHMSSYNSPLHF.

This clonotype was picked up a small number of times. The chain recombines TRBV5-1 with TRBJ1-3; 8 positions match TRBD1. Per the germline V gene, CDR1 is SGHRS and CDR2 is YFSETQ. Germline trimming cut 3 bases from V and 3 bases from J; bases unmatched to any gene: 5. This CDR3 has 15 residues. The CDR3 sequence is CASSSNGQGGNTIYF. The CDR3 nucleotides are TGCGCCAGCAGCTCAAACGGACAGGGTGGAAACACCATATATTTT.

This sequence joins TRBV2 and TRBJ2-1; TRBD2 matches at 8 bases. Germline values: CDR1 SNHLY, CDR2 FYNNEI. This CDR3 contains 16 residues. The V and J ends lost 2 bases and 6 bases, in that order; junction bases with no gene match: 9. Here the CDR3 DNA reads TGTGCCAGCAGTGAACGGGGCGGGAGGACGGTCAATGAGCAGTTCTTC. This sequence encodes CASSERGGRTVNEQFF.

This clonotype occurred a few times. This rearrangement joins TRBV6-1 to TRBJ1-2, with 7 nucleotides matching TRBD1. The length of the CDR3 is 15 residues. Germline V lookup: CDR1 MNHNS, CDR2 SASEGT. V dropped 6 bases and J dropped 0; count of bases not matched to a gene: 7. The CDR3 nucleotides read TGTGCCAGCAGGCCTCCCGGGACAGCTAACTATGGCTACACCTTC. Its protein product is CASRPPGTANYGYTF.

This clonotype appeared many times. V and J are TRBV28 and TRBJ2-7; the D gene is possibly TRBD1 (6 bases). There are 14 residues in the CDR3. Germline CDR1 MDHEN, CDR2 SYDVKM. Trimming removed 2 bases from V and 1 base from J, with 9 bases in between. In DNA, the CDR3 is TGTGCCAGCAGTTTAAGGGGGTTATCCTACGAGCAGTACTTC. Residues: CASSLRGLSYEQYF.

This clonotype appeared many times. This chain links TRBV12-3 or TRBV12-4 with TRBJ2-7, with 8 bases matching TRBD2. The CDR3 contains 16 residues. The V gene end was trimmed by 0 bases and the J gene end by 7 bases; junction bases not matched to a gene: 11. The CDR3 sequence: CASSLAGLAGLEEQYF. The CDR3 DNA reads as TGTGCCAGCAGTTTAGCGGGGCTAGCGGGTTTGGAGGAGCAGTACTTC.

This clonotype was seen ten or more times. The chain employs TRBV2 and TRBJ2-7; tentatively, D is TRBD2 (6 bases). CDR1 is SNHLY and CDR2 is FYNNEI in the germline V gene. V was shortened by 3 bases and J by 4 bases, with 7 bases between the two germline ends. The CDR3 loop spans 12 amino acids. This CDR3 is CASSDGLYEQYF. CDR3 nucleotide sequence: TGTGCCAGCAGTGATGGACTATACGAGCAGTACTTC.

The rearrangement uses TRBV5-8 and TRBJ2-7; tentative D call: TRBD2 (5 bases). CDR3 length: 13 amino acids. V gave up 3 bases and J gave up 3 bases, with 10 bases separating them. Looked up from germline, CDR1 is SGHTS and CDR2 is YDEGEE. The CDR3 sequence is CASSSKDFYEQYF. The CDR3 DNA sequence: TGTGCCAGCAGCTCAAAGGACTTCTACGAGCAGTACTTC.

This clonotype has just a few counts. CDR3 residues: CASVYQMGGPGELFF. As DNA, the CDR3 is TGTGCCAGCGTCTACCAAATGGGGGGCCCCGGGGAGCTGTTTTTT. V and J are TRBV5-6 and TRBJ2-2; perhaps D is TRBD1 or TRBD2 (6 bases each). Per germline, CDR1 SGHDT and CDR2 YYEEEE. Trimming cost V 7 bases and J 6 bases, with 19 bases left between them. The CDR3 is made up of 15 amino acids. The full variable domain, in which reference TRBV5-6 and TRBJ2-2 provide the parts outside the CDR3, is DAGVTQSPTHLIKTRGQQVTLRCSPKSGHDTVSWYQQALGQGPQFIFQYYEEEERQRGNFPDRFSGHQFPNYSSELNVNALLLGDSALYLCASVYQMGGPGELFFGEGSRLTVL.